This T cell receptor beta chain was sequenced during a study of T cell repertoires in cytomegalovirus infection. At the level of the study: Recently described HLA-C-restricted plus well-studied HLA-B-restricted CMV epitopes were used. Indications of both CMV infection and matching HLA type were provided by public TCR beta signatures. General study points: Based on cumulative public TCR beta family frequency, carriers of CMV plus the relevant HLA were identified. CMV-specific TCR beta clonotypes restricted by HLA-C dominated the ex vivo response.

About this clonotype itself: The antigen remains unidentified.

The CDR3 has 13 residues. Germline CDR1 and CDR2: MNHEY and SMNVEV (reference sequence). V was shortened by 4 bases and J by 3 bases, with 10 bases between the two germline ends. TCRdb ran MiXCR on the reads and lists one entry per CDR3 protein. Of approximately 350,000 distinct CDR3 sequences in the sample, approximately 35% were seen once. The TCR originated in a human donor in good health (CMV status not recorded). Some clones in this sample may be carry-over from other donors' samples. The chain uses TRBV27 and TRBJ2-7; D might be TRBD2 (6 bases). Source: cultured PBMCs, taken from culture after CMV antigen stimulation. This CDR3 is CASSSDYNYEQYF. In DNA, the CDR3 is TGTGCCAGCAGTTCGGACTACAACTACGAGCAGTACTTC.